This record looks at one TCR beta chain sequence and its context. The antigen it recognizes is unknown. No qualities accompany the bases; no much larger clone lies one base away. The CDR3 regions of human TCRbeta chains were analyzed by immunosequencing. Processing in the source paper ran as follows. TCRs in the repertoires were compared against a reference library of SARS-CoV-2-specific TCRs that had been generated with the MIRA antigen-specificity platform. Breadth was defined as the fraction of unique TCRs that were SARS-CoV-2-associated. Depth was defined as the fraction of total T cells that were SARS-CoV-2-associated. Using the MIRA data, each spike-specific TCR was mapped to the spike region that the TCR reacts to and placed in a CD4 or CD8 class. Log10-transformed breadth and depth values were compared by one-way ANOVA with Sidak's multiple comparisons tests. The table was pulled from immuneACCESS by TCRdb, which kept in-frame rearrangements only. Such tables lose some clones; where checked, under half of the loss comes from unresolved V genes, and the rest has no known cause. V and J calls and clone size follow that table, whereas D and trimming were derived from the DNA. In all, the sample holds some 100,000 clones, and 70% to 90% of those were seen once. The top ten clones comprise roughly a tenth of the sample.

Per the publication, the time point label means: baseline before first vaccination. Vaccinee samples were obtained from the UK trials COV001 and COV002, which included a single-blind randomized controlled phase 2/3 trial of AZD1222 (ChAdOx1 nCoV-19) in healthy adults. For TCRbeta chain sequencing, PBMC samples from trial participants were taken at day 0 and at day 28 after the second dose. The source of the sample is a study of T cell responses to AZD1222 COVID-19 vaccine (dated by TCRdb to the early 2020s). With regard to the full study: AZD1222 recipients whose second dose came at about 4 weeks and those whose second dose came at about 12 weeks were combined into one group, since spike-specific TCR depth and breadth did not differ between the two schedules. Trial participants were enrolled by age into subgroups of 18-55, 56-69 and 70-plus years, and about 150, 27 and 61 TCR-sequenced participants, respectively, were included in these subgroups. TCR sequencing was performed for more than 230 trial participants, of whom some 200 were given two doses of AZD1222 and around 25 were given two doses of MenACWY control vaccine. What the authors observed across the whole study: No day 14 peak-response samples were available, so repertoires were characterized only after the peak T cell response. Reportedly, almost half of the unique spike-specific TCRs recognized epitopes lying outside the regions that are mutated in the B.1.351 and B.1.1.7 variants. In the small 56-69-year group, the increase in depth fell short of significance, most likely because of low power. Conclusions about previously exposed vaccinees were limited because only six AZD1222 recipients were SARS-CoV-2 seropositive at baseline. The vaccine-associated CD4 TCRs covered the entire spike protein, and the dominant responses fell in regions 160-218 and 743-854. Participants were mostly white British, with more females than males. The authors suggested clonal diversity may have been underestimated. Spike-specific TCR breadth and depth rose significantly after two AZD1222 doses compared with day 0 and with MenACWY recipients.

From the cysteine up to the phenylalanine, the CDR3 has a length of 20 residues. Only the CDR3 DNA stays, 60 bases, in frame from base 1. The rearranged segments are TRBV12-1 and TRBJ2-2; the table gives TRBD1 as D, unverified against the DNA. TRBV12-1 is flagged as a pseudogene. Specimen: peripheral blood, collected on day 0 of AZD1222 vaccination. This TCR derives from an adult in good health. Here the CDR3 is given as CASSFHTGQGARENTGELFF. The base sequence is TGTGCCAGCAGCTTTCACACAGGACAGGGGGCGAGGGAGAACACCGGGGAGCTGTTTTTT.